This T cell receptor beta chain was identified during a study of early T cells in non-severe SARS-CoV-2 infection. Study context: Sequencing used unsorted whole-blood bulk RNA, so chains lack pairing. Study-wide results and limits: Matches to VDJdb favored anti-spike CD8 responses and missed private and CD4 specificities.

In the case of this clonotype: Its antigen is undetermined.

cDNA molecules, individually, were tagged with unique molecular identifiers. TCRdb processed the 5' RACE reads anew with MiXCR; each CDR3 protein has one entry. The sample lists some 60,000 distinct CDR3 sequences; approximately 9.3% were seen once. The V gene's germline CDR1 is MGHRA and CDR2 YSYEKL. The length of the CDR3 is 15 residues. V lost 4 bases and J lost 7; bases outside the gene matches: 6. The source of this sequence is an adult who was a healthcare worker with PCR-confirmed SARS-CoV-2 infection or an uninfected control (not recorded which). The V call is TRBV4-1, the J call TRBJ2-1; 11 bases fit TRBD2. Material: whole blood. The CDR3 nucleotides are TGCGCCAGCAGCCCGGGACTAGCGGTCTTGAATGAGCAGTTCTTC. It specifies CASSPGLAVLNEQFF.